Listed below are T cell receptor beta chains from one sample, sequenced in a study of human T cells and chemical hapten exposure. MiXCR was run by TCRdb on the RACE reads, yielding one entry per CDR3 protein. Here the sample spans some 400,000 distinct CDR3 sequences, approximately 5% being singletons. Sequences were derived from whole blood, sampled in connection with sensitization to the hapten diphenylcyclopropenone (DPC). The receptor set was obtained from a woman aged 45 to 65 with alopecia areata. Some clones in this sample may be carry-over from other donors' samples. Each CDR3 is given with its conserved first and last residue. Each record gives: J gene, CDR3 length, V gene, CDR3 protein.

TRBJ2-5 16 TRBV6-5 CASSHLPGSGQETQYF
TRBJ2-1 14 TRBV29-1 CSVSIAVPYNEQFF
TRBJ1-3 15 TRBV18 CASSPPSVSGNTIYF
TRBJ2-1 13 TRBV12-3/TRBV12-4 CASSLRGWNEQFF
TRBJ2-3 14 TRBV20-1 CSASRDYGADTQYF
TRBJ1-1 15 TRBV6-6 CASSSQDRTGTEAFF
TRBJ2-1 15 TRBV7-9 CASSFLKLAEGEQFF
TRBJ1-4 14 TRBV3-1 CASSPPLGVEKLFF
TRBJ2-2 14 TRBV18 CASSRDRDTGELFF
TRBJ1-5 15 TRBV27 CASRIQATSNQPQHF
TRBJ1-1 13 TRBV6-5 CASSDRGNTEAFF
TRBJ2-3 13 TRBV10-1 CASSEEGSDTQYF
TRBJ2-2 13 TRBV20-1 CSAIIPNSGELFF
TRBJ1-1 14 TRBV6-6 CASTPPGENTEAFF
TRBJ1-2 15 TRBV5-1 CASSITGTGGDGYTF
TRBJ2-3 12 TRBV29-1 CSARATTDTQYF
TRBJ1-3 15 TRBV10-3 CAISDKGSSGNTIYF
TRBJ2-7 13 TRBV4-1 CASSRGLVGEQYF
TRBJ2-3 13 TRBV27 CASNPSGPDTQYF
TRBJ2-7 19 TRBV2 CASSGPGQGFKQVHYEQYF
TRBJ1-1 12 TRBV30 CAWSTGPTEAFF
TRBJ2-3 15 TRBV11-2 CASSFPGTSKDTQYF
TRBJ2-3 16 TRBV24-1 CATSGGVDASTDTQYF
TRBJ2-1 13 TRBV29-1 CSIGTGARNEQFF
TRBJ2-3 18 TRBV6-6 CASSYPAGSGGGTDTQYF
TRBJ2-7 13 TRBV12-3/TRBV12-4 CASSLVGENEQYF
TRBJ1-1 12 TRBV9 CASSQHSGMAFF
TRBJ1-3 16 TRBV12-3/TRBV12-4 CASSLSGQGAGNTIYF
TRBJ2-5 15 TRBV9 CASSVMSGGSETQYF
TRBJ2-6 22 TRBV11-2 CASSFGPGQGNQVSSGANVLTF
TRBJ1-1 14 TRBV29-1 CSVVTGGSGTEAFF
TRBJ1-5 13 TRBV5-6 CASSLAGGWPLHF
TRBJ1-5 13 TRBV5-4 CASSRDEGQPQHF
TRBJ2-2 15 TRBV29-1 CSVYLGGDGTGELFF
TRBJ2-1 15 TRBV7-9 CASSPPSGSGNEQFF
TRBJ2-1 13 TRBV20-1 CSASDAAYNEQFF
TRBJ2-7 15 TRBV7-9 CASSPRQGTPYEQYF
TRBJ2-7 15 TRBV4-3 CASSQDYGGPYEQYF
TRBJ2-5 13 TRBV6-6 CASTYPGAKTQYF
TRBJ1-1 13 TRBV5-1 CASSSGGVTEAFF
TRBJ2-3 15 TRBV4-1 CASSQVAGGTDTQYF
TRBJ2-7 13 TRBV18 CASSPLVEGEQYF
TRBJ2-2 15 TRBV9 CASSPGGASTGELFF
TRBJ2-3 15 TRBV12-5 CASVPSGGWKDTQCF
TRBJ1-5 15 TRBV5-1 CASTGQLYSNQPQHF
TRBJ1-2 14 TRBV14 CASSPGGAAYGYTF
TRBJ1-1 14 TRBV7-8 CASSFRQGNTEAFF
TRBJ2-1 14 TRBV10-3 CATGTRGAGDEQFF
TRBJ2-3 14 TRBV2 CASRPTASTDTQYF
TRBJ2-1 12 TRBV6-5 CASTNRDNEQFF
TRBJ2-2 16 TRBV28 CASTRPHPENTGELFF
TRBJ2-5 14 TRBV5-1 CASGGLAKEETQYF
TRBJ1-4 15 TRBV28 CASSFRGRGIEKLFF